This T cell receptor beta chain originates from a study of cytomegalovirus exposure and HLA in healthy donors. PCR used 60 Vbeta primers and 13 Jbeta primers. Libraries were prepared by immunoSEQ multiplex PCR; TCRdb keeps only in-frame clonotypes and omits some of them. The sample includes tens of thousands of clones, roughly 80% of them seen just once. Trimming took 2 bases from V and 4 from J, leaving 16 bases between them. The CDR3 runs to 16 residues. Per germline, CDR1 MNHNY and CDR2 SVGAGI (reference sequence). The sequencing sample was made of PBMCs. V usage is TRBV6-6 and J usage is TRBJ2-3; D may be TRBD2 (6 bases). The clonotype comes from a woman in her thirties in good health and CMV-seropositive. CDR3 sequence (DNA): TGTGCCAGCAGTTACGGGAAGGGAGGTAGGCCAGATACGCAGTATTTT. Translated: CASSYGKGGRPDTQYF.